A single sample gave rise to the 18 T cell receptor beta chains below, sequenced in a study of blood T cell repertoires in COVID-19. TCRdb's table, derived via immunoSEQ multiplex PCR, lists solely in-frame clones and lacks some. The sample has 250,000 to 350,000 clones; approximately 90% are singletons. The source material was peripheral blood. Source of these receptors: a woman aged 50 to 60 who had recovered from COVID-19.

The rearrangement joins TRBV6-7 to TRBJ2-3, with D perhaps TRBD2 (6 bases). TRBV6-7 is an open reading frame whose function is uncertain. This CDR3 is built from 16 residues. V lost 5 bases, J lost 4 bases, and 19 bases lay in between. Here the CDR3 reads CASSLSVPGASDTQYF. The CDR3 nucleotides read TGTGCCAGCAGTCTAAGCGTCCCGGGAGCCTCAGATACGCAGTATTTT.

V and J are TRBV30 and TRBJ1-2; tentatively, D is TRBD1 (5 bases). V dropped 8 bases and J dropped 6 bases, with 19 bases sitting between them. From germline, CDR1 is GTSNPN and CDR2 SVGIG (reference sequence). The CDR3 sequence is 13 residues long. The CDR3 DNA reads as TGTGCCAGCTTTACGGGGGGTCCTCATGGCTACACCTTC. This translates into CASFTGGPHGYTF. The full variable domain, with the rest looked up from reference TRBV30 and TRBJ1-2, is SQTIHQWPATLVQPVGSPLSLECTVEGTSNPNLYWYRQAAGRGLQLLFYSVGIGQISSEVPQNLSASRPQDRQFILSSKKLLLSDSGFYLCASFTGGPHGYTFGSGTRLTVV.

This clone was observed once. The chain carries TRBV30 and TRBJ1-5; D is perhaps TRBD1 (5 bases). The CDR3 consists of 13 residues. Germline V lookup: CDR1 GTSNPN, CDR2 SVGIG (reference sequence). V was shortened by 0 bases and J by 9 bases, with 12 bases between the two germline ends. The DNA of the CDR3 is TGTGCCTGGAGTGTCGAGCGGGGGGGGCCCCAGCATTTT. It translates to CAWSVERGGPQHF.

This clone was counted only a few times. The chain employs TRBV6-5 and TRBJ1-4; 9 nucleotides line up with TRBD1. Germline V gene data show CDR1 as MNHEY and CDR2 as SVGAGI. The junction had 1 base not matched to a gene; V was cut back by 0 bases and J by 5 bases. This CDR3 region has 15 residues. In DNA form, the CDR3 reads TGTGCCAGCAGTTACTCTGACAGGGGGAATGAAAAACTGTTTTTT. Translating it yields CASSYSDRGNEKLFF.

The chain uses TRBV4-2 and TRBJ2-3; 15 bases are a match to TRBD2. Trimming at V came to 1 base and at J to 4 bases, leaving 6 bases not matched to a gene. This CDR3 has 18 residues. Per the germline V gene, CDR1 is LGHNA and CDR2 is YNFKEQ. The CDR3 sequence: CASSQGPGLAGGADTQYF. CDR3 coding DNA: TGTGCCAGCAGCCAAGGTCCCGGACTAGCGGGGGGGGCAGATACGCAGTATTTT.

The chain joins TRBV7-8 to TRBJ1-6; D remains unclear. V was cut by 3 bases and J by 9 bases, with 12 bases left in between. This CDR3 spans 14 amino acids. Germline values: CDR1 SGHVS, CDR2 FQNEAQ. Here the CDR3 reads CASSFEGSLSPLHF. The CDR3 region has the DNA TGTGCCAGCAGCTTCGAGGGCAGTCTTTCACCCCTCCACTTT.

The chain joins TRBV12-3 or TRBV12-4 to TRBJ1-1; no firm D call. V was shortened by 6 bases and J by 1 base, with 9 bases between the two germline ends. This CDR3 contains 13 residues. The CDR3: CASRRATNTEAFF. CDR3 DNA: TGTGCCAGCAGGCGCGCAACGAACACTGAAGCTTTCTTT.

In DNA, the CDR3 is TGTGCCAGCAGCCATTATACAGGGGGGAGCTCCTACGAGCAGTACTTC. It translates to CASSHYTGGSSYEQYF. V gene TRBV4-2 combines with J gene TRBJ2-7; TRBD1 matches 8 bases. The germline gives CDR1 LGHNA, CDR2 YNFKEQ. Trimming took 3 bases from V and 0 from J; bases not matched to a gene: 7. CDR3 length: 16 residues.

V gene TRBV28 combines with J gene TRBJ2-7; 11 bases are a match to TRBD2. Germline V gene sequence: CDR1 MDHEN, CDR2 SYDVKM. With V trimmed by 2 bases and J by 6 bases, 15 bases remained unmatched. This CDR3 has 18 residues. DNA for the CDR3: TGTGCCAGCAGTTTACAACACCTTAGCGGGAGGGCCACTGGCGAGCAGTACTTC. Translation: CASSLQHLSGRATGEQYF. The whole variable domain, filled in from reference TRBV28 and TRBJ2-7, reads DVKVTQSSRYLVKRTGEKVFLECVQDMDHENMFWYRQDPGLGLRLIYFSYDVKMKEKGDIPEGYSVSREKKERFSLILESASTNQTSMYLCASSLQHLSGRATGEQYFGPGTRLTVT.

In this sample, this clone turned up once. The chain combines TRBV4-2 with TRBJ1-3; TRBD1 matches 7 bases. Germline V lookup: CDR1 LGHNA, CDR2 YNFKEQ. CDR3 length: 14 amino acids. Germline trimming cut 0 bases from V and 13 bases from J; bases unmatched to any gene: 9. In nucleotides, the CDR3 is TGTGCCAGCAGCCAAGACATCAGGGGGGCTTCAATATATTTT. Protein: CASSQDIRGASIYF.

The gene calls are TRBV4-1 and TRBJ2-1; TRBD2 aligns across 8 bases. Germline values: CDR1 MGHRA, CDR2 YSYEKL. The CDR3 has 15 amino acids. V dropped 0 bases and J dropped 7; count of bases not matched to a gene: 5. Here the CDR3 DNA reads TGCGCCAGCAGCCAAGATCCGGGGGGGTGGAATGAGCAGTTCTTC. This gives the protein CASSQDPGGWNEQFF.

The CDR3 DNA reads TGTGCCAGTACCATCCGGGACAGGGGTCAGCCCCAGCATTTT. Its protein is CASTIRDRGQPQHF. J is TRBJ1-5 and V is TRBV19; 10 bases match TRBD1. Trimming took 7 bases from V and 6 from J; bases not matched to a gene: 6. The CDR3 length is 14 residues. Germline V gene data show CDR1 as LNHDA and CDR2 as SQIVND (reference sequence). Full variable domain (rest looked up from reference TRBV19 and TRBJ1-5): DGGITQSPKYLFRKEGQNVTLSCEQNLNHDAMYWYRQDPGQGLRLIYYSQIVNDFQKGDIAEGYSVSREKKESFPLTVTSAQKNPTAFYLCASTIRDRGQPQHFGDGTRLSIL.

Points on this clone: The sample carries other DNA sequences with the same CDR3. The genes are TRBV29-1 and TRBJ1-1; D possibly corresponds to TRBD1 (5 bases). Germline V CDR1 and CDR2: SQVTM, ANQGSEA. V lost 4 bases to trimming and J lost 4 bases, with 10 bases between them. There are 12 residues in the CDR3. This CDR3 is CSVVRGGTEAFF. In nucleotides, the CDR3 is TGCAGCGTTGTGCGGGGGGGCACTGAAGCTTTCTTT.

The V call is TRBV6-2 or TRBV6-3, the J call TRBJ1-1, with D possibly matching TRBD1 (5 bases). Per germline, CDR1 MNHEY and CDR2 SVGEGT. This CDR3 has 14 residues. Trimming stripped 0 bases from V and 7 bases from J, with 12 bases between. The CDR3 bases are TGTGCCAGCAGTTACTCTGGCAGGGCTGGTGAAGCTTTCTTT. Translating it yields CASSYSGRAGEAFF.

The gene calls are TRBV12-5 and TRBJ1-5; 8 bases agree with TRBD1. Germline CDR1 reads LGHNT; CDR2 reads FRNRAP. The CDR3 runs 14 residues. Trimming took 6 bases from V and 6 from J; bases not matched to a gene: 7. The CDR3 protein is CASGRQGRTQPQHF. Here the CDR3 DNA reads TGTGCTAGTGGCCGACAGGGGAGGACTCAGCCCCAGCATTTT.

The chain links TRBV7-2 to TRBJ1-1; D gene ambiguous. The CDR3 sequence is 15 residues long. V was shortened by 3 bases and J by 0 bases, with 11 bases between the two germline ends. The V gene's germline CDR1 is SGHTA and CDR2 FQGNSA. The CDR3, as DNA: TGTGCCAGCAGCTTTTTCCCGCGGTTGAACACTGAAGCTTTCTTT. Residues: CASSFFPRLNTEAFF.

This clone is a singleton in its sample. V is TRBV27 and J is TRBJ1-2; perhaps TRBD1 as D (6 bases). The CDR3 extends over 16 amino acids. Germline lookup yields CDR1 MNHEY and CDR2 SMNVEV (reference sequence). V was pared by 6 bases and J by 1 base, with 18 bases between. CDR3 sequence (DNA): TGTGCCAGCAGCCCAAGTGAGGGGACACGTAACTATGGCTACACCTTC. This sequence encodes CASSPSEGTRNYGYTF.

The chain uses TRBV28 and TRBJ2-5; a weak D match, TRBD2 (7 bases). Germline V CDR1 and CDR2: MDHEN, SYDVKM. V was trimmed by 3 bases and J by 6 bases, leaving 14 bases between them. The CDR3 extends over 14 amino acids. The CDR3 protein is CASSFGGAQKTQYF. CDR3 DNA: TGTGCCAGCAGTTTTGGGGGGGCGCAAAAGACCCAGTACTTC.